Sequencing of this T cell receptor beta chain was carried out in a study of blood T cell repertoires in COVID-19. As for the study in general: COVID-19 samples collected from the United States, Italy and Spain covered acute and convalescent phases. Nucleic acid was either cDNA or gDNA, and it came from T cells, B-cell-depleted T cells, or PBMCs.

Germline CDR1 is LGHNA and CDR2 is YNFKEQ. V lost 4 bases and J lost 6; bases outside the gene matches: 5. CDR3 length equals 13 residues. Original analysis: For nucleated cells, counts were estimated from reference gene primer amplification. Clones were sequenced by immunoSEQ multiplex PCR, and TCRdb holds only the in-frame ones, with some missing. V, J and clone size are those of that table, while D and trimming were read from the DNA. The data hold around 300,000 clones, with about 83% observed a single time. This chain connects TRBV4-2 to TRBJ2-7, with 8 bases identical to TRBD2. The origin of this receptor is a woman between 50 and 59 years old who had recovered from COVID-19. Sequenced material: peripheral blood. This chain's CDR3 is CASSPGGACEQYF. DNA for the CDR3: TGTGCCAGCAGCCCGGGGGGGGCTTGCGAGCAGTACTTC.